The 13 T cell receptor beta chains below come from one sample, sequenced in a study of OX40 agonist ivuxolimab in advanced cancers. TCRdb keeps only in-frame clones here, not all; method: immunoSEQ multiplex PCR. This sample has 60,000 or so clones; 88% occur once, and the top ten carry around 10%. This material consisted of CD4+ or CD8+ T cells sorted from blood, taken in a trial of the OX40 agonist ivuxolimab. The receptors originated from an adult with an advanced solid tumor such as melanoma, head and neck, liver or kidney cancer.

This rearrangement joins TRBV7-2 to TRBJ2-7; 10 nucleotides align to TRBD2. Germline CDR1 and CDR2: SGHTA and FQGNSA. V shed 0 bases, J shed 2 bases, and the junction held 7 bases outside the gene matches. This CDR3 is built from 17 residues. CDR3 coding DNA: TGTGCCAGCAGCTTAGCTACTAGCGGGGACATCACCTACGAGCAGTACTTC. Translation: CASSLATSGDITYEQYF.

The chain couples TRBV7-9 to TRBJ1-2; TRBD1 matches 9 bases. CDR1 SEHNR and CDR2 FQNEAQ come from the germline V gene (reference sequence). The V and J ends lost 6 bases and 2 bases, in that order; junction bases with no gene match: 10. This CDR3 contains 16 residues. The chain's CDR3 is CASSPRDRALNYGYTF. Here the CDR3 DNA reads TGTGCCAGCAGTCCCCGGGACAGGGCGTTAAACTATGGCTACACCTTC.

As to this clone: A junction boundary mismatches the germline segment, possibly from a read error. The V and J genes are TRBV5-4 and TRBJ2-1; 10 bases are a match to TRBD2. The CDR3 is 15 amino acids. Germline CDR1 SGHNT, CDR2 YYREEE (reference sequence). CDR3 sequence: CASSQLLAGNNEQFF. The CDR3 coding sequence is TGCGCCAGCAGCCAGCTACTAGCGGGAAACAATGAGCAGTTCTTC.

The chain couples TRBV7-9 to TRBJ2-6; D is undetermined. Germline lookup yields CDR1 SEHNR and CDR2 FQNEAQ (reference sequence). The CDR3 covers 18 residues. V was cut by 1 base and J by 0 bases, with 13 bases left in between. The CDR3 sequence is CASSLVGLTLSGANVLTF. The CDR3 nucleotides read TGTGCCAGCAGCTTAGTCGGGCTAACCCTCTCTGGGGCCAACGTCCTGACTTTC.

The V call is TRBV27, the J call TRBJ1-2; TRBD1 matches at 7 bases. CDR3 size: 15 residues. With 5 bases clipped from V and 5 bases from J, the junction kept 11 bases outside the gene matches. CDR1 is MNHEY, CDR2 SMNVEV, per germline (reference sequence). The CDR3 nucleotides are TGTGCCAGCAGTCCCACTCTAGGGGGCTTATATGGCTACACCTTC. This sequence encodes CASSPTLGGLYGYTF.

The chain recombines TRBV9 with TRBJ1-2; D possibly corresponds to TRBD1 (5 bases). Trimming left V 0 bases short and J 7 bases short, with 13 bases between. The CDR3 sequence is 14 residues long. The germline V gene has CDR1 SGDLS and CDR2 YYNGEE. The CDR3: CASSVGGTLFGYTF. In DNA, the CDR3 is TGTGCCAGCAGCGTAGGCGGGACGCTGTTTGGCTACACCTTC.

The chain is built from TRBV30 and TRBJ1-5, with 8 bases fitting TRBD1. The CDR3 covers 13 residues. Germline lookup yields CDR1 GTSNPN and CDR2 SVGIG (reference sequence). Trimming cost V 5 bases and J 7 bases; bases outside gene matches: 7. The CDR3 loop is CAWLDRGYQPQHF. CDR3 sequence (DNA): TGTGCCTGGCTTGACAGGGGATACCAGCCCCAGCATTTT. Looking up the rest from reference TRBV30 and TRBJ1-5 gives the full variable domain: SQTIHQWPATLVQPVGSPLSLECTVEGTSNPNLYWYRQAAGRGLQLLFYSVGIGQISSEVPQNLSASRPQDRQFILSSKKLLLSDSGFYLCAWLDRGYQPQHFGDGTRLSIL.

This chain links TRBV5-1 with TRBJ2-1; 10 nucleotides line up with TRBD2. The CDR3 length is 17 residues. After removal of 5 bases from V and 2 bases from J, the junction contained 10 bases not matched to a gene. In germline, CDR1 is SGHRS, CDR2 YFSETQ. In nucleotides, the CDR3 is TGCGCCAGCAGACCCCCCCTAGCGGGGGATACCTACAATGAGCAGTTCTTC. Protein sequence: CASRPPLAGDTYNEQFF. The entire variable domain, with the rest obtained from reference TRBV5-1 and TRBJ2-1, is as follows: KAGVTQTPRYLIKTRGQQVTLSCSPISGHRSVSWYQQTPGQGLQFLFEYFSETQRNKGNFPGRFSGRQFSNSRSEMNVSTLELGDSALYLCASRPPLAGDTYNEQFFGPGTRLTVL.

CDR3 protein: CASRVENQNGYTF. The CDR3 DNA sequence: TGTGCCAGCAGGGTGGAAAATCAGAATGGCTACACCTTC. The V gene is TRBV6-1, the J gene TRBJ1-2; D ambiguous. Trimming took 6 bases from V and 6 from J, leaving 14 bases between them. CDR1 and CDR2 (germline): MNHNS, SASEGT. This CDR3 is 13 amino acids long.

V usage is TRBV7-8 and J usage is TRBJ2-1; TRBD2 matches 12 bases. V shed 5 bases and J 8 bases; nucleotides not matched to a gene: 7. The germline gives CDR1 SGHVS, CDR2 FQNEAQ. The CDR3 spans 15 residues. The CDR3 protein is CASSPPTSGSYEQFF. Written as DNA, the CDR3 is TGTGCCAGCAGCCCGCCGACTAGCGGGAGCTATGAGCAGTTCTTC. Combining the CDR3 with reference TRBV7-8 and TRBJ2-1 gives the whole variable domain GAGVSQSPRYKVAKRGQDVALRCDPISGHVSLFWYQQALGQGPEFLTYFQNEAQLDKSGLPSDRFFAERPEGSVSTLKIQRTQQEDSAVYLCASSPPTSGSYEQFFGPGTRLTVL.

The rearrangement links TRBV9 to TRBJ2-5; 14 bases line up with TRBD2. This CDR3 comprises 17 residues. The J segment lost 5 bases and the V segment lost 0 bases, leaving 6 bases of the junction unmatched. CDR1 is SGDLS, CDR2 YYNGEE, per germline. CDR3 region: CASSVEGLAGAGETQYF. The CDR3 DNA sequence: TGTGCCAGCAGCGTAGAGGGACTAGCGGGAGCAGGGGAGACCCAGTACTTC.

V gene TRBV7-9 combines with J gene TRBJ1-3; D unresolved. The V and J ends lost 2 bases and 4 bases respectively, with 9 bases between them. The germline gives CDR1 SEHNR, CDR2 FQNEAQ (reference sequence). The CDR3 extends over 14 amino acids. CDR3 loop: CASSLMPRGNTIYF. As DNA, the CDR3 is TGTGCCAGCAGCTTAATGCCCCGCGGAAACACCATATATTTT.

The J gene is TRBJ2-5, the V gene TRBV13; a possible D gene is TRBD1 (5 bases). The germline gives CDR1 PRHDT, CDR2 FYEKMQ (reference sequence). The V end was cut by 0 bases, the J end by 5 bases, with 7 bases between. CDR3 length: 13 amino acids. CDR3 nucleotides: TGTGCCAGCAGCTTAGGGGGGCGGGAGACCCAGTACTTC. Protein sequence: CASSLGGRETQYF.